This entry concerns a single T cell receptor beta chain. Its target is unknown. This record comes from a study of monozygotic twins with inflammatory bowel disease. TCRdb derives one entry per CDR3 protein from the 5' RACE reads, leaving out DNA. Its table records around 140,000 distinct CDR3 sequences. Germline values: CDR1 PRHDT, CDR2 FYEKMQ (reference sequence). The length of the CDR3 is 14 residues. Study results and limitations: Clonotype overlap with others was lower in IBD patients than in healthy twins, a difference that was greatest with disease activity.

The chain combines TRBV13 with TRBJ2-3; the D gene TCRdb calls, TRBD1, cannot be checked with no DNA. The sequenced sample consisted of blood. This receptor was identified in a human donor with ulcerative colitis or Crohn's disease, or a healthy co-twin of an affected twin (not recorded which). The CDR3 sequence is CASSTLGVADTQYF.